This T cell receptor (beta chain) was retrieved from a study of blood T cell repertoires in COVID-19. Under the authors' procedure: Reference gene primer amplification gave estimated nucleated cell counts. The protocol was immunoSEQ multiplex PCR, while the TCRdb copy is restricted to in-frame clones and leaves out a portion. The DNA was the basis for D and trimming; V, J and clone size are from that table. The data contain 25,000 to 35,000 clones, around 90% of them singletons. Looked up from germline, CDR1 is SGHRS and CDR2 is YFSETQ. J lost 2 bases, V lost 5 bases, and 5 bases had no gene match. The CDR3 runs to 14 residues.

This clonotype was obtained from a human donor with active COVID-19. The donor label of this sample is uncertain. The chain carries TRBV5-1 and TRBJ2-3, with 7 bases identical to TRBD1. Material: peripheral blood. The CDR3: CASSSGQLTDTQYF. The CDR3 DNA is TGCGCCAGCAGTTCGGGACAGCTCACAGATACGCAGTATTTT.